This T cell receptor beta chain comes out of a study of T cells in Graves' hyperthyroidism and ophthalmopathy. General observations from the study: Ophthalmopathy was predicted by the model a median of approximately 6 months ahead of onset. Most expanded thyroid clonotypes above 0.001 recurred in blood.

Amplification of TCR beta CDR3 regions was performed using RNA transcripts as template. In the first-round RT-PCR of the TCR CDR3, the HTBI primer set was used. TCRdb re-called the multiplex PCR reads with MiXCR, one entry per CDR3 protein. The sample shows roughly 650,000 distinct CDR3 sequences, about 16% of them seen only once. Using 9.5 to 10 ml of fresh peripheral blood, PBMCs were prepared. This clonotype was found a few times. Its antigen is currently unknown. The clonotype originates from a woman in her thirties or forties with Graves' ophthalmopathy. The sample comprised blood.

The CDR3 nucleotides are TGTGCCAGCTCCGTAGCGGGACTGCGCGATACGCAGTATTTT. The encoded protein is CASSVAGLRDTQYF. This chain uses TRBV19 with TRBJ2-3; 8 bases are shared with TRBD2. Trimming at V came to 9 bases and at J to 6 bases, leaving 11 bases not matched to a gene. CDR3 length: 14 residues. Per germline, CDR1 LNHDA and CDR2 SQIVND (reference sequence).